This TCR beta chain was identified during a study of metastatic and nonmetastatic thyroid tumors. Thyroid surgery took place with no prior treatment in any patient. MiXCR re-clonotyped the PCR reads for TCRdb. The sample includes about 18,000 clones, more than 30% of them seen just once. Sequenced: tumor tissue. The clonotype originates from a male donor with papillary thyroid cancer or a benign thyroid nodule (not recorded which). Some clones in this sample may be carry-over from other donors' samples.

Here the CDR3 reads CASSQRANYGYTF. In nucleotides, the CDR3 is TGTGCCAGCAGCCAGCGGGCTAACTATGGCTACACCTTC. V usage is TRBV9 and J usage is TRBJ1-2; D gene unclear. Germline V gene lookup returns CDR1 SGDLS and CDR2 YYNGEE. V lost 4 bases and J 0 bases, leaving 7 bases between the germline ends. The CDR3 sequence is 13 residues long.